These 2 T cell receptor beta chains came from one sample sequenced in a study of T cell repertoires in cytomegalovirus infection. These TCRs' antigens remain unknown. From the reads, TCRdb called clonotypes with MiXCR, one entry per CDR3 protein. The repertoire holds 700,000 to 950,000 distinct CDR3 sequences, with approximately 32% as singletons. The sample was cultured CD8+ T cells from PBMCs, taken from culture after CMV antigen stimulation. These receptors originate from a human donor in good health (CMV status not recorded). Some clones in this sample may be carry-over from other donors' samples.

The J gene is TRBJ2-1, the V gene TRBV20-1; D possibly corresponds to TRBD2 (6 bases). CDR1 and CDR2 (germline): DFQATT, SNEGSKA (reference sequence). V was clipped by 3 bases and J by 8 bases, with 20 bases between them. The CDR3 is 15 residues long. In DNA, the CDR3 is TGCAGTGCTAGCCCCAACGGGAAGGAGGGCCATGAGCAGTTCTTC. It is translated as CSASPNGKEGHEQFF.

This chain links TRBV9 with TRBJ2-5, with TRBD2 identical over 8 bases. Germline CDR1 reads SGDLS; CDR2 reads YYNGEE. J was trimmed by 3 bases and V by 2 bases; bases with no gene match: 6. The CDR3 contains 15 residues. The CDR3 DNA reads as TGTGCCAGCAGCGTGACCGGGACTAGGGAAGAGACCCAGTACTTC. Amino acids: CASSVTGTREETQYF.